Each of the 15 T cell receptor beta chains below was sequenced from the same sample in a study of blood T cell repertoires in COVID-19. Sequencing was performed with immunoSEQ multiplex PCR; in TCRdb, only in-frame clones are kept and a portion is missing. The sample lists 150,000 to 200,000 clones, about 75% seen once, with about 25% in the top ten. Sequences were obtained from peripheral blood. The receptors here all came from a woman aged 70-85 years with acute or convalescent COVID-19.

This clone was seen repeatedly, ten times or more. The chain is built from TRBV2 and TRBJ1-5; the D is unclear. The V end lost 6 bases, the J end lost 5 bases, and 8 bases lay between the germline ends. The germline V gene has CDR1 SNHLY and CDR2 FYNNEI. CDR3 length: 12 residues. In nucleotides, the CDR3 is TGTGCCAGCAGCGTAACAGATCAGCCCCAGCATTTT. Amino acid sequence: CASSVTDQPQHF.

This clone was seen a few times. This rearrangement joins TRBV7-9 to TRBJ2-1; 8 nucleotides line up with TRBD2. The CDR3 is 15 residues long. Germline CDR1 and CDR2: SEHNR and FQNEAQ (reference sequence). With V trimmed by 5 bases and J by 6 bases, 9 bases remained unmatched. The CDR3 sequence is CASSPRGGGPNEQFF. DNA of the CDR3: TGTGCCAGCAGCCCGAGGGGCGGGGGGCCCAATGAGCAGTTCTTC.

This sequence joins TRBV7-9 and TRBJ2-1; 8 positions match TRBD2. V shed 8 bases, J shed 9 bases, and the junction held 9 bases outside the gene matches. The CDR3 runs 13 residues. Germline CDR1 is SEHNR and CDR2 is FQNEAQ (reference sequence). The CDR3 region has the DNA TGTGCCAGCTCGAGCGGGAGCTTAGGTGAGCAGTTCTTC. Translated, it gives CASSSGSLGEQFF.

This chain uses TRBV7-2 with TRBJ2-1; 9 nucleotides match TRBD2. Germline CDR1 reads SGHTA; CDR2 reads FQGNSA. Trimming at V came to 2 bases and at J to 1 base, leaving 3 bases not matched to a gene. The CDR3 covers 16 residues. The CDR3 DNA reads as TGTGCCAGCAGCTTATTTAGCGGGAGTTCCTACAATGAGCAGTTCTTC. The encoded protein is CASSLFSGSSYNEQFF.

On this clone: An end of the junction differs from the germline gene, which may be a read error. The genes are TRBV19 and TRBJ1-1; tentative D call: TRBD1 (6 bases). The CDR3 spans 12 residues. CDR1 and CDR2 (germline): LNHDA, SQIVND (reference sequence). CDR3 residues: CASEGGGEAVKF. The CDR3 DNA reads TGTGCCAGTGAAGGAGGGGGGGAAGCGGTCAAATTT. Combining the CDR3 with reference TRBV19 and TRBJ1-1 gives the whole variable domain DGGITQSPKYLFRKEGQNVTLSCEQNLNHDAMYWYRQDPGQGLRLIYYSQIVNDFQKGDIAEGYSVSREKKESFPLTVTSAQKNPTAFYLCASEGGGEAVKFGQGTRLTVV.

The genes are TRBV13 and TRBJ2-5; 10 bases map to TRBD1. Germline trimming cut 5 bases from V and 5 bases from J; bases unmatched to any gene: 11. The CDR3 covers 16 residues. Germline V gene sequence: CDR1 PRHDT, CDR2 FYEKMQ (reference sequence). CDR3: CASSHLRDRGVETQYF. The CDR3 DNA reads as TGTGCCAGCAGCCACCTCCGGGACAGGGGTGTGGAGACCCAGTACTTC. Looking up the rest from reference TRBV13 and TRBJ2-5 gives the full variable domain: AAGVIQSPRHLIKEKRETATLKCYPIPRHDTVYWYQQGPGQDPQFLISFYEKMQSDKGSIPDRFSAQQFSDYHSELNMSSLELGDSALYFCASSHLRDRGVETQYFGPGTRLLVL.

The chain's CDR3 is CASSPRRNHRGGYTF. The DNA for the CDR3 is TGTGCCAGCAGCCCTCGACGGAATCACAGGGGGGGCTACACCTTC. The V call is TRBV27, the J call TRBJ1-2; 8 positions match TRBD1. Trimming cost V 6 bases and J 8 bases; bases outside gene matches: 14. The germline V gene encodes CDR1 MNHEY and CDR2 SMNVEV (reference sequence). The length of the CDR3 is 15 residues.

The chain couples TRBV19 to TRBJ2-2, with 9 bases that match TRBD2. Germline-derived CDR1 and CDR2 are LNHDA and SQIVND (reference sequence). Trimming cost V 1 base and J 6 bases; bases outside gene matches: 6. CDR3 length equals 16 residues. CDR3 amino acids: CASSIGTSGFSGELFF. The CDR3 bases are TGTGCCAGTAGTATAGGTACTAGCGGGTTTTCCGGGGAGCTGTTTTTT.

The genes are TRBV12-5 and TRBJ1-1; weak D call: TRBD1 (5 bases). This CDR3 has 18 residues. Trimming left V 0 bases short and J 7 bases short, with 24 bases between. Germline lookup yields CDR1 LGHNT and CDR2 FRNRAP. In DNA form, the CDR3 reads TGTGCTAGTGGTTTGGTACGACAGTCGGTTGGGCAAACGGGTGAAGCTTTCTTT. It yields the protein CASGLVRQSVGQTGEAFF. Full variable domain (outside the CDR3, taken from reference TRBV12-5 and TRBJ1-1): DARVTQTPRHKVTEMGQEVTMRCQPILGHNTVFWYRQTMMQGLELLAYFRNRAPLDDSGMPKDRFSAEMPDATLATLKIQPSEPRDSAVYFCASGLVRQSVGQTGEAFFGQGTRLTVV.

This clone was seen a single time. The CDR3 protein is CASSQTGVATTDTQYF. CDR3 nucleotide sequence: TGCGCCAGCAGCCAGACGGGGGTGGCCACCACAGATACGCAGTATTTT. V gene TRBV4-1 combines with J gene TRBJ2-3, with D maybe TRBD2 (6 bases). The germline V and J ends were trimmed by 3 bases and 2 bases, with 15 bases remaining between them. Germline V gives CDR1 MGHRA, CDR2 YSYEKL. The CDR3 runs to 16 residues.

The chain carries TRBV2 and TRBJ1-1; D gene uncertain. This CDR3 comprises 14 residues. The germline V gene has CDR1 SNHLY and CDR2 FYNNEI. Deletions cut 0 bases from V and 0 bases from J, with 5 bases between. CDR3: CASSEALLNTEAFF. In DNA form, the CDR3 reads TGTGCCAGCAGTGAAGCGCTACTGAACACTGAAGCTTTCTTT. Full variable domain (missing parts from reference TRBV2 and TRBJ1-1): EPEVTQTPSHQVTQMGQEVILRCVPISNHLYFYWYRQILGQKVEFLVSFYNNEISEKSEIFDDQFSVERPDGSNFTLKIRSTKLEDSAMYFCASSEALLNTEAFFGQGTRLTVV.

The chain has TRBV11-1 and TRBJ2-2; possible D gene TRBD1, 6 bases. The CDR3 consists of 15 residues. Trimming pared 4 bases from V and 5 bases from J, leaving 14 bases between. The V gene's germline CDR1 is SGHAT and CDR2 FQDESV (reference sequence). CDR3 sequence reads: CASSSTGSATGELFF. The CDR3 DNA follows: TGTGCCAGCAGCTCCACAGGGTCGGCGACCGGGGAGCTGTTTTTT.

The chain has TRBV3-1 (or the pseudogene TRBV3-2) and TRBJ2-7, with D perhaps TRBD2 (6 bases). Germline values: CDR1 LGHDT, CDR2 YNNKEL (reference sequence). Deletions cut 5 bases from V and 6 bases from J, with 17 bases between. CDR3 length equals 14 residues. The CDR3 nucleotides read TGTGCCAGCAGCTTTACGGGGGACGGGGGCGAGCAGTACTTC. Protein: CASSFTGDGGEQYF.

This clone came up a few times. The V gene is TRBV9, the J gene TRBJ1-1; 7 bases align to TRBD1. The CDR3 length is 16 residues. The V and J ends lost 0 bases and 0 bases, in that order; junction bases with no gene match: 5. Germline CDR1 reads SGDLS; CDR2 reads YYNGEE. The CDR3 is CASSVGQGIMNTEAFF. The DNA for the CDR3 is TGTGCCAGCAGCGTAGGACAGGGAATCATGAACACTGAAGCTTTCTTT. The full variable domain, in which reference TRBV9 and TRBJ1-1 provide the parts outside the CDR3, is DSGVTQTPKHLITATGQRVTLRCSPRSGDLSVYWYQQSLDQGLQFLIQYYNGEERAKGNILERFSAQQFPDLHSELNLSSLELGDSALYFCASSVGQGIMNTEAFFGQGTRLTVV.

This clone was seen a few times. The chain has TRBV5-1 and TRBJ2-5, with D tentatively TRBD1 (6 bases). Trimming took 0 bases from V and 7 from J, leaving 10 bases between them. The CDR3 length is 13 residues. CDR1 SGHRS and CDR2 YFSETQ come from the germline V gene. The CDR3 is CASSLATGGTQYF. CDR3 DNA sequence: TGCGCCAGCAGCTTGGCGACAGGCGGGACCCAGTACTTC.